The 10 T cell receptor beta chains below come from one sample, sequenced in a study of T cell clonality in common variable immunodeficiency (dated by TCRdb to 2013 to 2016). Receptor amplification or capture employed the immunoSEQ multiplex PCR assay. The source is immuneACCESS, and TCRdb retained only in-frame sequences with V and J called. Part of the clones is not carried over; for the studies checked, unresolved V genes explain less than half of this, and the remainder is unexplained. For this sample, roughly 30,000 clones are listed, none of them singletons. The ten most abundant clones make up 4.5% of the sample. The sequenced material came from peripheral blood mononuclear cells. The origin of the receptors is a person aged 18 to 75 in good health.

This clone came up many times. The read finishes 3 residues shy of the CDR3 end, and the germline J gene is used to complete it. This chain links TRBV11-1 with TRBJ2-6, with D unresolved. Trimming took off 2 bases at V and 4 bases at J, with 6 bases between the two ends. CDR3 length: 14 amino acids. Germline V CDR1 and CDR2: SGHAT, FQDESV (reference sequence). CDR3 in amino acids: CASSLIVGANVLTF. Incomplete CDR3 DNA: TGTGCCAGCAGCTTAATAGTAGGGGCCAACGTC.

This clone was counted many times. CDR3 bases read: TGTGCCAGCAGTTTAATCCAGGGGGGAAGCGAG. Translated, it gives CASSLIQGGSE. The CDR3 in full is CASSLIQGGSEQYF. This chain links TRBV12-3 or TRBV12-4 with TRBJ2-7, with a weak D call TRBD1 (7 bases). The DNA ends 3 residues before the CDR3 does, and the rest of the CDR3 is filled in from the germline J gene. The CDR3 loop spans 14 amino acids. V gave up 2 bases and J gave up 6 bases, with 14 bases separating them.

This clone has ten or more counts. The sequence runs out 3 residues before the end of the CDR3; the remainder is reconstructed from the germline J gene. The chain uses TRBV11-3 and TRBJ1-1; a weak D match, TRBD1 (5 bases). CDR3 size: 14 residues. CDR1 is SGHNT, CDR2 YENEEA, per germline. Trimming shortened V by 4 bases and J by 4 bases, and 13 bases separated the two germline ends. The sequenced CDR3 bases are TGTGCCAGCAGCTCCAGGGTGTATAGCACTGAA. It is translated as CASSSRVYSTE. The full CDR3 is CASSSRVYSTEAFF. Using reference TRBV11-3 and TRBJ1-1 for the parts outside the CDR3, the full variable domain is EAGVVQSPRYKIIEKKQPVAFWCNPISGHNTLYWYLQNLGQGPELLIRYENEEAVDDSQLPKDRFSAERLKGVDSTLKIQPAELGDSAVYLCASSSRVYSTEAFFGQGTRLTVV.

This clone was detected ten times or more. Read coverage stops 3 residues before the CDR3 terminus; the germline J gene supplies the remainder. The gene calls are TRBV30 and TRBJ2-1, with TRBD2 matching 11 bases. The germline V gene has CDR1 GTSNPN and CDR2 SVGIG (reference sequence). V lost 0 bases, J lost 4 bases, and 11 bases stayed unmatched. CDR3 length: 18 residues. The CDR3 sequence: CAWSVPRWGTSGYNEQFF. The sequenced CDR3 bases are TGTGCCTGGAGTGTACCACGGTGGGGGACTAGCGGTTACAATGAG.

This clone was observed many times. Read sequence stops 3 residues before the CDR3 end, and the germline J gene provides the missing end. The rearrangement joins TRBV19 to TRBJ1-6; the match to TRBD1 covers 7 bases. With 5 bases clipped from V and 10 bases from J, the junction kept 8 bases outside the gene matches. Germline CDR1 and CDR2: LNHDA and SQIVND (reference sequence). The CDR3 length is 14 residues. CDR3 in amino acids: CASSATGAWSPLHF. CDR3 DNA, as far as it was read: TGTGCCAGTAGTGCCACAGGGGCTTGGTCACCC.

By sample share, this clone is medium-sized. The read stops 3 residues short of the end of the CDR3; the missing end is completed from the germline J gene. V is TRBV15 and J is TRBJ2-3; D may be TRBD1 (5 bases). Germline V gives CDR1 LNHNV, CDR2 YYDKDF (reference sequence). There are 14 residues in the CDR3. CDR3: CATSRDLGQETQYF. The CDR3 DNA, read in part, is TGTGCCACCAGCAGAGATCTGGGGCAAGAGACG.

This clone turned up a few times. The sequence runs out 3 residues before the end of the CDR3; the remainder is reconstructed from the germline J gene. The rearrangement joins TRBV30 to TRBJ2-3; 7 nucleotides line up with TRBD1. This CDR3 has 14 residues. Looked up from germline, CDR1 is GTSNPN and CDR2 is SVGIG (reference sequence). Here the CDR3 reads CAWSRGQGARTQYF. The sequenced CDR3 bases are TGTGCCTGGTCGAGGGGGCAGGGCGCGAGGACG.

This clone occurred a few times. A read error may account for a junction end that differs from germline. Other nucleotide sequences in the sample specify the same CDR3. The part of the CDR3 DNA that was read is TGCGCCAGTCGAGAGGGCGTCAATGAAAAG. Translation gives CASREGVNEK. The CDR3 reads in full as CASREGVNEKLFF. This chain joins TRBV7-9 and TRBJ2-2; possible D gene TRBD2, 5 bases. Coverage ceases 3 residues before the CDR3 finishes, and the germline J gene fills in the end. The germline V gene has CDR1 SEHNR and CDR2 FQNEAQ (reference sequence). The CDR3 loop spans 13 amino acids. The full variable domain, with the rest looked up from reference TRBV7-9 and TRBJ2-2, is DTGVSQNPRHKITKRGQNVTFRCDPISEHNRLYWYRQTLGQGPEFLTYFQNEAQLEKSRLLSDRFSAERPKGSFSTLEIQRTEQGDSAMYLCASREGVNEKLFFGEGSRLTVL.

This clone was seen ten or more times. The missing CDR3 end, 3 residues past where the read stops, is filled in from the germline J gene. This chain connects TRBV5-1 to TRBJ2-3; 10 positions match TRBD2. CDR1 is SGHRS and CDR2 is YFSETQ in the germline V gene. J lost 3 bases, V lost 6 bases, and 7 bases had no gene match. This CDR3 is 15 amino acids long. The CDR3 region is CASTVYSGGTDTQYF. The sequenced CDR3 bases are TGCGCCAGCACCGTTTATAGCGGGGGGACAGATACG.

This clone came up many times. The read is 3 residues too short to cover the CDR3 end, so that end is filled in from the germline J gene. This rearrangement joins TRBV10-3 to TRBJ2-6; D gene unclear. Germline V gene sequence: CDR1 ENHRY, CDR2 SYGVKD. The CDR3 loop spans 17 amino acids. The ends were cut back, 2 bases at V and 0 bases at J, with 11 bases in the middle. The CDR3 loop is CAISERAFSSGANVLTF. Partial CDR3 DNA: TGTGCCATCAGTGAGAGGGCATTCAGCTCTGGGGCCAACGTC.